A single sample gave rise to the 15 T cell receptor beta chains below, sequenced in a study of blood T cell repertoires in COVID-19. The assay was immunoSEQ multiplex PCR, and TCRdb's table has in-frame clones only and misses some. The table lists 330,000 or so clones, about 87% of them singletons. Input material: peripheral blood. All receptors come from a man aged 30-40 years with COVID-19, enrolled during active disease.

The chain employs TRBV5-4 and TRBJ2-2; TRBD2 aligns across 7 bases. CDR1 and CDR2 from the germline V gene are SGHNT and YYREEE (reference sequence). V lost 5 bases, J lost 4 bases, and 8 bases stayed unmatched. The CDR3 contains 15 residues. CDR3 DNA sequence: TGTGCCAGCAGGCTTTGGGGGGGAACCACCGGGGAGCTGTTTTTT. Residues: CASRLWGGTTGELFF.

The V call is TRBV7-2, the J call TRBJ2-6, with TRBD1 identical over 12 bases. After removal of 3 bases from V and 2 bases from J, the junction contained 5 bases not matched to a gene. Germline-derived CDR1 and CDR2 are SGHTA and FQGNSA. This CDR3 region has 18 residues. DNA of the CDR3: TGTGCCAGCAGCTTGTGGGGGACAGGGGGCACTGGGGCCAACGTCCTGACTTTC. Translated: CASSLWGTGGTGANVLTF.

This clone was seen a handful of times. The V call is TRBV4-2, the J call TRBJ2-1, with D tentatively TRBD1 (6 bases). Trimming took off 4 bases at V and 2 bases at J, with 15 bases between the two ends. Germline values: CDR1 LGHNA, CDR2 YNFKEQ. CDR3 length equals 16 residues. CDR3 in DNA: TGTGCCAGCAGCCCATCCCAGGGGCAAGCCTACAATGAGCAGTTCTTC. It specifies CASSPSQGQAYNEQFF.

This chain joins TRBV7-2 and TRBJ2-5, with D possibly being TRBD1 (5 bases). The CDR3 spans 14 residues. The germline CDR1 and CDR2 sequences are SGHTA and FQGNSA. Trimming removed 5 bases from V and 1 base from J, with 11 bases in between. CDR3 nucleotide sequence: TGTGCCAGCAGCGCACGACAGTCCCAAGAGACCCAGTACTTC. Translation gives CASSARQSQETQYF.

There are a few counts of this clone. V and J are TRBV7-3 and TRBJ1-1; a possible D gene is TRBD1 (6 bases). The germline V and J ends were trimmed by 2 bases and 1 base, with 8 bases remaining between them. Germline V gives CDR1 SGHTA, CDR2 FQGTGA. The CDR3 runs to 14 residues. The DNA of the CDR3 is TGTGCCAGCAGCTTAGCAGGGGCGAACACTGAAGCTTTCTTT. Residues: CASSLAGANTEAFF.

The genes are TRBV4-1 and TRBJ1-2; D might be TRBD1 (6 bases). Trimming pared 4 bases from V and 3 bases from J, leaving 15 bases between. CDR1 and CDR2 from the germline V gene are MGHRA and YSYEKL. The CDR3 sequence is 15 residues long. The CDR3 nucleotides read TGCGCCAGCAGCCCGGGAGGGGGTCGAGACTATGGCTACACCTTC. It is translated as CASSPGGGRDYGYTF.

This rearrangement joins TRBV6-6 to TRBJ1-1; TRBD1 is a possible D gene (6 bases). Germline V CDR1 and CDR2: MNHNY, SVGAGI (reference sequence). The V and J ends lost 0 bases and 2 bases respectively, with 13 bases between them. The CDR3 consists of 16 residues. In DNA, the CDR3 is TGTGCCAGCAGTTACTCGAGGGGAGGGGGAAACACTGAAGCTTTCTTT. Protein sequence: CASSYSRGGGNTEAFF.

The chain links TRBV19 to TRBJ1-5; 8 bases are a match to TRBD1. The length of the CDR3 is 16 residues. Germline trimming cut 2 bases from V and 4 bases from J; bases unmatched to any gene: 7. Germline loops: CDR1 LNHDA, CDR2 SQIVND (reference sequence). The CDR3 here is CASSISGDRGNQPQHF. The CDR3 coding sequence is TGTGCCAGTAGTATAAGTGGAGACAGGGGTAATCAGCCCCAGCATTTT.

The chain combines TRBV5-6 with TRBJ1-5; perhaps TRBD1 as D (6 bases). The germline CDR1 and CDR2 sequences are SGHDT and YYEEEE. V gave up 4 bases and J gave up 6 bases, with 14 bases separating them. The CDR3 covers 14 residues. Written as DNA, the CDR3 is TGTGCCAGCAGCCCAGCAGGGGTAGGTCAGCCCCAGCATTTT. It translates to CASSPAGVGQPQHF. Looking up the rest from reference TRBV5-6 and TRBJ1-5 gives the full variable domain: DAGVTQSPTHLIKTRGQQVTLRCSPKSGHDTVSWYQQALGQGPQFIFQYYEEEERQRGNFPDRFSGHQFPNYSSELNVNALLLGDSALYLCASSPAGVGQPQHFGDGTRLSIL.

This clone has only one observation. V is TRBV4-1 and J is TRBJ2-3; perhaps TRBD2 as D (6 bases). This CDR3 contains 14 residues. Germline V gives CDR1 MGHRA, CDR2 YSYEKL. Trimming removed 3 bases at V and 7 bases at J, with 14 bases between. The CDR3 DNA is TGCGCCAGCAGCCAGGAGGGACTCCTCAATACGCAGTATTTT. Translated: CASSQEGLLNTQYF.

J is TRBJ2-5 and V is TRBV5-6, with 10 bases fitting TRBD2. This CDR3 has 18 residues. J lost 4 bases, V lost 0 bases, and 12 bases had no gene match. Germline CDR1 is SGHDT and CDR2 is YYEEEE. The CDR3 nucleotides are TGTGCCAGCAGCTTGGAAAGGAGCGGGAGGGAGGCCGGAGAGACCCAGTACTTC. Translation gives CASSLERSGREAGETQYF.

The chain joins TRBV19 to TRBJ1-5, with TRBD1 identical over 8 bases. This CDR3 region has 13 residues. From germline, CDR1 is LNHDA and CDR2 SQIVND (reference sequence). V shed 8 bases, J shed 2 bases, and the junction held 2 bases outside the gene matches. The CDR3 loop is CASGGQGNQPQHF. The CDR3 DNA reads TGTGCCAGTGGGGGACAGGGCAATCAGCCCCAGCATTTT.

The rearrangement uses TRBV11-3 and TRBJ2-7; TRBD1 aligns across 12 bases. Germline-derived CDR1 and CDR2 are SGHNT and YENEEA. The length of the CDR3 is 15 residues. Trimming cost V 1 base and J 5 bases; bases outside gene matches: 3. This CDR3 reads CASSLGGTGGHEQYF. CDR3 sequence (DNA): TGTGCCAGCAGCTTAGGCGGGACAGGGGGCCACGAGCAGTACTTC.

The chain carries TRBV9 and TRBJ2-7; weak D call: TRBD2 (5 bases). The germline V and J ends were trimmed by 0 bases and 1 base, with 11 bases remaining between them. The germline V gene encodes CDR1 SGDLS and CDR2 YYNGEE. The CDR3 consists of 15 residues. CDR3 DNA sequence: TGTGCCAGCAGCGTAGATCCGAGCGGTTCCTACGAGCAGTACTTC. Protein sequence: CASSVDPSGSYEQYF. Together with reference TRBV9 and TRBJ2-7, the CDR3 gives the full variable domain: DSGVTQTPKHLITATGQRVTLRCSPRSGDLSVYWYQQSLDQGLQFLIQYYNGEERAKGNILERFSAQQFPDLHSELNLSSLELGDSALYFCASSVDPSGSYEQYFGPGTRLTVT.

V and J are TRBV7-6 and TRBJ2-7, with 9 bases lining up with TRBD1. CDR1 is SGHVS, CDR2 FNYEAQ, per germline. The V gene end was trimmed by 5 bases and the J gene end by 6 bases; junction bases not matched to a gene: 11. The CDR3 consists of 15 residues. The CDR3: CASSARTGEAGEQYF. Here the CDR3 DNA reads TGTGCCAGCAGCGCCCGGACAGGGGAAGCGGGCGAGCAGTACTTC.